The T cell receptor (beta chain) under discussion was sequenced for a study of blood T cell repertoires in COVID-19. Study summary: The study drew acute and convalescent COVID-19 samples from the United States, Italy and Spain. Sample material is recorded as cDNA or gDNA derived from T cells, B-cell-depleted T cells, or PBMCs.

V lost 5 bases to trimming and J lost 0 bases; unmatched junction nucleotides: 3. Germline V lookup: CDR1 SGHTA, CDR2 FQGNSA. The CDR3 is made up of 15 amino acids. Original data processing: Amplification of reference gene primers was used by the study to estimate nucleated cell counts. The repertoire was sequenced with immunoSEQ multiplex PCR; TCRdb's copy has only in-frame clones and lacks some. Clone size and V and J calls were adopted from that table, with D and trimming inferred from the DNA. The table lists around 150,000 clones, around 79% of them singletons. Sequencing was done on a sample of peripheral blood. The receptor was derived from a man in his fifties with active or convalescent COVID-19. The V call is TRBV7-2, the J call TRBJ2-3, with 9 bases aligning to TRBD2. In DNA, the CDR3 is TGTGCCAGCAGCATTAGCGGGAGTAGCACAGATACGCAGTATTTT. It codes for CASSISGSSTDTQYF.